The rows below give T cell receptor delta chains drawn from one sample of a study of gamma-delta T cells after stem cell transplantation. TCRdb re-analyzed the RT-PCR reads via CATT. The sample lists about 1,300 delta-chain clones, 3% to 4% occurring once. Material for sequencing was gamma-delta T cells. The receptor source for this set is a human donor. It is not recorded whose cells these are; they may come from a transplant donor. The CDR3 runs from the conserved cysteine through the conserved F or W.

v_call,j_call,cdr3_aa
TRDV1,TRDJ1,CALGELPYTDKLIF
TRDV2,TRDJ1,CACVTLPRIGLGDDDLYTDKLIF
TRDV2,TRDJ1,CACDEVLVVGLGHTDKLIF
TRDV2,TRDJ3,CACDRVLGEPSSWDTRQMFF
TRDV1,TRDJ1,CALGAPRRLRWGLIF
TRDV1,TRDJ1,CALGVIILPPVGTGGYPPSYTDKLIF
TRDV1,TRDJ1,CALGEFGGYTDKLIF
TRDV2,TRDJ1,CACDTVPTVLGDKPGYTDKLIF
TRDV1,TRDJ1,CALGALPTGTGKLIF
TRDV2,TRDJ1,CASVILGDPPDKLIF
TRDV1,TRDJ1,CALGELTPAFLGGWGGELIF
TRDV2,TRDJ1,CACDLLGTYLSDKLIF
TRDV1,TRDJ1,CALGVVSAGGQYTDKLIF
TRDV1,TRDJ1,CALGDPTFPSSYWGTYTDKLIF
TRDV2,TRDJ1,CACDTLGGGGNTNKLIF
TRDV3,TRDJ1,CASRAQRLLGDVMYTDKLIF
TRDV2,TRDJ1,CACDTLRGIPGVDKLIF
TRDV2,TRDJ1,CACDTVGQRLGDRRTDKLIF
TRDV1,TRDJ3,CALGELRSALGDLSSWDTRQMFF
TRDV2,TRDJ1,CACDTLAGGLLRTDKLIF
TRDV2,TRDJ1,CACDTLLLGDTLYGDKLIF
TRDV2,TRDJ1,CACDTVTSRLDDKLIF